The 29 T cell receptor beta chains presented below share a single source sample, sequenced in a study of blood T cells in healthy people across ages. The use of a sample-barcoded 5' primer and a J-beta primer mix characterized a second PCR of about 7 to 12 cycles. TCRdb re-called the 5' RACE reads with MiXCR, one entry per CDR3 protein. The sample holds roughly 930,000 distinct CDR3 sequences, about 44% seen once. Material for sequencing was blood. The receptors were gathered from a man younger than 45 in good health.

The chain's CDR3 is CASSSRQGLDYGYTF. The CDR3 DNA reads as TGCGCCAGCAGCTCCCGACAGGGGCTTGACTATGGCTACACCTTC. This chain joins TRBV5-1 and TRBJ1-2; 8 bases line up with TRBD1. Germline V lookup: CDR1 SGHRS, CDR2 YFSETQ. V dropped 3 bases and J dropped 3; count of bases not matched to a gene: 7. The CDR3 is 15 amino acids.

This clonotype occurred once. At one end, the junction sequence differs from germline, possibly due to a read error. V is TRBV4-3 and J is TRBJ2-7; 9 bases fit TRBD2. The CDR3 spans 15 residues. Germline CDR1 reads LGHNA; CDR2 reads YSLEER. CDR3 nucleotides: TGCGCCAGCAGCCTGGTGGCGGGGGGGGTCGACGAGCATTACTTC. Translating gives CASSLVAGGVDEHYF.

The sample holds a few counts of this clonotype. CDR3 DNA: TGCGCCAGCAGCTCAAGGACAGGGGACGACGAGCAGTACTTC. Encoded protein: CASSSRTGDDEQYF. This chain joins TRBV5-1 and TRBJ2-7; the match to TRBD1 covers 9 bases. CDR3 size: 14 residues. V was pared by 3 bases and J by 5 bases, with 6 bases of the junction left unmatched. Germline loops: CDR1 SGHRS, CDR2 YFSETQ.

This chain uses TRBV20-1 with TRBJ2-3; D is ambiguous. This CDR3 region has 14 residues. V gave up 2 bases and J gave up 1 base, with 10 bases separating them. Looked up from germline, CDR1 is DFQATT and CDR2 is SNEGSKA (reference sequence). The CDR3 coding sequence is TGCAGTGCTAGACCCAGGACCGGCACAGATACGCAGTATTTT. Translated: CSARPRTGTDTQYF.

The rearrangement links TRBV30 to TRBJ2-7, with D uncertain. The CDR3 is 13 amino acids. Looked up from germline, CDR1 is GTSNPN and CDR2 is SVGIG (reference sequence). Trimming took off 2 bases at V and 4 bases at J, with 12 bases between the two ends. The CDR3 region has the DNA TGTGCCTGGAGTAGGGAAGGGCCTTACGAGCAGTACTTC. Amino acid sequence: CAWSREGPYEQYF. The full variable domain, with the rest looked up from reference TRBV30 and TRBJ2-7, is SQTIHQWPATLVQPVGSPLSLECTVEGTSNPNLYWYRQAAGRGLQLLFYSVGIGQISSEVPQNLSASRPQDRQFILSSKKLLLSDSGFYLCAWSREGPYEQYFGPGTRLTVT.

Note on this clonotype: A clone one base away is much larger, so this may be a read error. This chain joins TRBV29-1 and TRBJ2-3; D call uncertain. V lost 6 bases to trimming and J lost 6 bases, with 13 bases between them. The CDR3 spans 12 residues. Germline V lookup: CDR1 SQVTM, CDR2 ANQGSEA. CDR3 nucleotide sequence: TGCAGCGTCGACCCCGACCAGGATACGCAGTATTTT. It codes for CSVDPDQDTQYF.

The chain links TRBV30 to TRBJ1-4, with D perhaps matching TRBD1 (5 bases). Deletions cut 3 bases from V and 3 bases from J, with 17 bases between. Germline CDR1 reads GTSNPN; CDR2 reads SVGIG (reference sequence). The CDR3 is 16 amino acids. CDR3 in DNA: TGTGCCTGGAGGAAAAGGAGCAGGGCGGCTAATGAAAAACTGTTTTTT. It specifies CAWRKRSRAANEKLFF. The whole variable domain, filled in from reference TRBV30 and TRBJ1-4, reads SQTIHQWPATLVQPVGSPLSLECTVEGTSNPNLYWYRQAAGRGLQLLFYSVGIGQISSEVPQNLSASRPQDRQFILSSKKLLLSDSGFYLCAWRKRSRAANEKLFFGSGTQLSVL.

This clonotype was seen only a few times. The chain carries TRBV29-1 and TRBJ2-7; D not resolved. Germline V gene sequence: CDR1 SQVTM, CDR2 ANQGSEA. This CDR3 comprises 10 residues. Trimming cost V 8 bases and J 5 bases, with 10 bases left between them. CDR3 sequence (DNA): TGCAGCTTTCTTGGAGACGAGCAGTACTTC. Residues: CSFLGDEQYF.

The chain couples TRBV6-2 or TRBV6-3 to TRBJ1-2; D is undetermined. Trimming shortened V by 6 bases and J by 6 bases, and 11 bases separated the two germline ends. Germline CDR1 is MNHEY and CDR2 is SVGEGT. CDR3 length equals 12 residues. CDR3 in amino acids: CASSGPDDGYTF. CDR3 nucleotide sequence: TGTGCCAGCAGCGGACCGGACGATGGCTACACCTTC.

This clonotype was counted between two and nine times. CDR3 loop: CASRHTDAGANEQYF. In DNA, the CDR3 is TGTGCCAGCAGACATACGGACGCGGGGGCTAACGAGCAGTACTTC. The J gene is TRBJ2-7, the V gene TRBV11-2; tentative D call: TRBD2 (7 bases). Trimming pared 6 bases from V and 5 bases from J, leaving 20 bases between. Germline V lookup: CDR1 SGHAT, CDR2 FQNNGV. The CDR3 is 15 amino acids. Filled out from reference TRBV11-2 and TRBJ2-7, the complete variable domain reads EAGVAQSPRYKIIEKRQSVAFWCNPISGHATLYWYQQILGQGPKLLIQFQNNGVVDDSQLPKDRFSAERLKGVDSTLKIQPAKLEDSAVYLCASRHTDAGANEQYFGPGTRLTVT.

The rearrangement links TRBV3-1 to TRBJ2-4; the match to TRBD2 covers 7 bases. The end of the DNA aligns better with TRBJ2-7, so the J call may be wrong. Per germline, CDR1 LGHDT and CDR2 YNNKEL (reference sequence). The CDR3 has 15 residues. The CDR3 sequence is CASSQAGGSPYEQYF. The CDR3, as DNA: TGTGCCAGCAGCCAAGCCGGGGGGTCTCCCTACGAGCAGTACTTC.

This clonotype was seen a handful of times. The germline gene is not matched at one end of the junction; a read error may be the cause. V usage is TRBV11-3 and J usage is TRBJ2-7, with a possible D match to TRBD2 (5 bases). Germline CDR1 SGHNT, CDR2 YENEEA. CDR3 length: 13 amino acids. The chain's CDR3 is CASSHPGRNQQYF. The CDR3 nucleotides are TGCGCCAGCAGCCACCCGGGAAGGAACCAGCAGTACTTC.

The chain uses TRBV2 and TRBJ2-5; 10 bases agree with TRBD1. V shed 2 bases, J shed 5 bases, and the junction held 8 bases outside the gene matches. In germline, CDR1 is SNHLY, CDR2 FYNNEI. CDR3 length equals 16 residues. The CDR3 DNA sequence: TGTGCCAGCAGTGAACACGTCCGGGGACAGGGGGAGACCCAGTACTTC. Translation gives CASSEHVRGQGETQYF.

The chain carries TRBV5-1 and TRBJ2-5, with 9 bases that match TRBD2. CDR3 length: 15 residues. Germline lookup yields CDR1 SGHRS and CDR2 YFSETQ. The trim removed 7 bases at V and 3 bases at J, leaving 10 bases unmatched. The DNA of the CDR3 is TGCGCCAGCGCCCACAGCGGGGGGCGAGAAGAGACCCAGTACTTC. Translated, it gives CASAHSGGREETQYF.

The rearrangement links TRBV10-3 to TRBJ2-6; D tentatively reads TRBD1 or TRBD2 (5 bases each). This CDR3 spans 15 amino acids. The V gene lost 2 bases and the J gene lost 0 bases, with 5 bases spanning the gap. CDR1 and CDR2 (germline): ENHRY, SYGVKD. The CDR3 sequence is CAISEGGSGANVLTF. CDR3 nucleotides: TGTGCCATCAGTGAGGGGGGCTCTGGGGCCAACGTCCTGACTTTC.

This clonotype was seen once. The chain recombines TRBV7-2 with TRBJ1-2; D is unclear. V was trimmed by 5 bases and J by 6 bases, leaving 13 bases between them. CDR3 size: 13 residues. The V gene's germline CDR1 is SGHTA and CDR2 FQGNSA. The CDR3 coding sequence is TGTGCCAGCAGCGTAGAGGGCTTCGATGGCTACACCTTC. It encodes CASSVEGFDGYTF. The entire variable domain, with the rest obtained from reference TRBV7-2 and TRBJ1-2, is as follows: GAGVSQSPSNKVTEKGKDVELRCDPISGHTALYWYRQSLGQGLEFLIYFQGNSAPDKSGLPSDRFSAERTGGSVSTLTIQRTQQEDSAVYLCASSVEGFDGYTFGSGTRLTVV.

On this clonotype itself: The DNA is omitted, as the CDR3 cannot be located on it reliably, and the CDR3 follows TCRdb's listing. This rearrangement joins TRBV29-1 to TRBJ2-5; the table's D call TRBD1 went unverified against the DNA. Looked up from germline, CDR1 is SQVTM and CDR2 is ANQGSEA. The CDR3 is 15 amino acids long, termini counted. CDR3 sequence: CSVAFGTGVTETRYF.

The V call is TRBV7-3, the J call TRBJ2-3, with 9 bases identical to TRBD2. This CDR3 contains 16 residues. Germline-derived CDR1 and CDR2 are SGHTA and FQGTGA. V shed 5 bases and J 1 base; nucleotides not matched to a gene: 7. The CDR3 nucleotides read TGTGCCAGCAGCCTACGGGGCGGGAGGGGCACAGATACGCAGTATTTT. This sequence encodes CASSLRGGRGTDTQYF.

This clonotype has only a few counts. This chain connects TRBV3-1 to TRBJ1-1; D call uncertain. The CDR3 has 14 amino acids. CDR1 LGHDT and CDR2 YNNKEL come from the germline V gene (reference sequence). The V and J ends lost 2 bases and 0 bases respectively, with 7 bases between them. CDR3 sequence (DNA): TGTGCCAGCAGCCAACTCGACATGAACACTGAAGCTTTCTTT. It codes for CASSQLDMNTEAFF.

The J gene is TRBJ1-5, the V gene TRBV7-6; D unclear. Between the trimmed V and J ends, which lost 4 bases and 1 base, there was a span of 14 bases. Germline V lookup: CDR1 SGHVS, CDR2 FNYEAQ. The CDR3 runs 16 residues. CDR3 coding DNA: TGTGCCAGCAGCTCTCGGCCGGTTGGCAGCAATCAGCCCCAGCATTTT. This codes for CASSSRPVGSNQPQHF.

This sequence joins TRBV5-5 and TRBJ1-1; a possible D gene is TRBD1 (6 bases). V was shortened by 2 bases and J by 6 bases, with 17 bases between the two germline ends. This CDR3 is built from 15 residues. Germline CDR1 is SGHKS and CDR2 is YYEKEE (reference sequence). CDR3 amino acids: CASSLTGHPASEAFF. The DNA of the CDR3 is TGTGCCAGCAGCTTAACAGGGCATCCCGCCTCTGAAGCTTTCTTT.

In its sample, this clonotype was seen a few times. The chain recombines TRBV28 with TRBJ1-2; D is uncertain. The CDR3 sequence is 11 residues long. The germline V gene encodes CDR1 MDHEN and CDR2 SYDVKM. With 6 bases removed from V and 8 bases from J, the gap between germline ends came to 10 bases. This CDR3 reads CASRASQGYTF. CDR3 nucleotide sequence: TGTGCCAGCAGGGCGTCGCAGGGCTACACCTTC.

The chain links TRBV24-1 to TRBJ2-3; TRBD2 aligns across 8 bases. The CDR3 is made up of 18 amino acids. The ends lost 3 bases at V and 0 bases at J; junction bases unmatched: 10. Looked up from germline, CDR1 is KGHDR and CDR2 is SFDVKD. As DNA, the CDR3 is TGTGCCACCAGTGATGTAGCGGGGAACCCCACTAGCACAGATACGCAGTATTTT. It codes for CATSDVAGNPTSTDTQYF.

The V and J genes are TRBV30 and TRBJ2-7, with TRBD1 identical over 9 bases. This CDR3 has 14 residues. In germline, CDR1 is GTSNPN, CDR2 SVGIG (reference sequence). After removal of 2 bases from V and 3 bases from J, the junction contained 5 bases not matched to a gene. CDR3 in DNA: TGTGCCTGGAGTCCTAAGGGACAGGGCTACGAGCAGTACTTC. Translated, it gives CAWSPKGQGYEQYF. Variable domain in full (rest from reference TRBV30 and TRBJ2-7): SQTIHQWPATLVQPVGSPLSLECTVEGTSNPNLYWYRQAAGRGLQLLFYSVGIGQISSEVPQNLSASRPQDRQFILSSKKLLLSDSGFYLCAWSPKGQGYEQYFGPGTRLTVT.

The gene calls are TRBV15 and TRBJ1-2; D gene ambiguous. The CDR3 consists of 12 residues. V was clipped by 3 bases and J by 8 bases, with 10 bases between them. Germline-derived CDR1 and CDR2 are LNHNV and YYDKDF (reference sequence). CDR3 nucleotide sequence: TGTGCCACCAGCAGGCCTACTAGAGGCTACACCTTC. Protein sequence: CATSRPTRGYTF. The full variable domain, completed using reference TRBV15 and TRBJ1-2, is DAMVIQNPRYQVTQFGKPVTLSCSQTLNHNVMYWYQQKSSQAPKLLFHYYDKDFNNEADTPDNFQSRRPNTSFCFLDIRSPGLGDTAMYLCATSRPTRGYTFGSGTRLTVV.

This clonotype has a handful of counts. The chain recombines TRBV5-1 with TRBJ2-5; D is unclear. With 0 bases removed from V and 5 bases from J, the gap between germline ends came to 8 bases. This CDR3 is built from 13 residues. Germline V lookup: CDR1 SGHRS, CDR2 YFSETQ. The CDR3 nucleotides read TGCGCCAGCAGCTTGGACGGGTTGGAGACCCAGTACTTC. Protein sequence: CASSLDGLETQYF.

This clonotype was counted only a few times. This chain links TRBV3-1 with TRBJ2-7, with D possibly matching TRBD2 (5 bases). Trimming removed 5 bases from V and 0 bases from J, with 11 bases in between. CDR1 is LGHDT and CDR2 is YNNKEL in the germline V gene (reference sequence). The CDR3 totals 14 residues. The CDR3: CASSATGISYEQYF. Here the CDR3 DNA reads TGTGCCAGCAGCGCCACCGGGATCTCCTACGAGCAGTACTTC.

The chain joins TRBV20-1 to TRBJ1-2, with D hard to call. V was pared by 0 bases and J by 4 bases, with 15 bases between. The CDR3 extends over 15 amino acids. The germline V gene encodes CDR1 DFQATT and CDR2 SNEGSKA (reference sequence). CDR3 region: CSAREGSAESYGYTF. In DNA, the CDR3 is TGCAGTGCTAGAGAGGGCTCCGCGGAAAGCTATGGCTACACCTTC.

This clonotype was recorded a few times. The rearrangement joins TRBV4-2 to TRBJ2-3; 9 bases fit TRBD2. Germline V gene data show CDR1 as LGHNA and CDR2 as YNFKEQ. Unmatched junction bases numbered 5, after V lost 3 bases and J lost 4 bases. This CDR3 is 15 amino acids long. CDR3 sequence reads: CASSQQRGEADTQYF. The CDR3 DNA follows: TGTGCCAGCAGCCAGCAGCGGGGGGAAGCAGATACGCAGTATTTT.